This T cell receptor (beta chain) was documented in a study of blood T cell repertoires in COVID-19. In the study's own analysis: Amplification of reference gene primers was used by the study to estimate nucleated cell counts. Libraries were prepared by immunoSEQ multiplex PCR; TCRdb keeps only in-frame clonotypes and omits some of them. V and J calls and clone size are copied from that table; D and trimming were computed from the DNA. The sample holds some 300,000 clones, 85% to 90% seen once. V was cut by 1 base and J by 5 bases, with 18 bases left in between. The CDR3 spans 17 residues. The V gene's germline CDR1 is MNHEY and CDR2 SMNVEV (reference sequence).

Sequencing input: PBMCs or T cells enriched from blood (not recorded which). The sequence came from a young woman with acute COVID-19. The chain has TRBV27 and TRBJ1-5; weak D call: TRBD1 (5 bases). CDR3 protein: CASSLLGQGTIDQPQHF. DNA of the CDR3: TGTGCCAGCAGTTTATTGGGCCAGGGAACGATTGATCAGCCCCAGCATTTT.